Shown below are 10 T cell receptor beta chains from a single sample sequenced in a study of Graves' ophthalmopathy and Graves' hyperthyroidism. Scientists amplified the TCR beta CDR3 regions from RNA transcripts. Second-round multiplex PCR came after a first-round RT-PCR that employed HTBI primers. In TCRdb, the multiplex PCR reads were re-called with MiXCR into one record per CDR3 protein. The sample consists of under 800,000 distinct CDR3 sequences, 20% to 25% of them appearing once. The sample comprised peripheral blood. Every receptor here comes from a woman between 18 and 29 years old with stable Graves' hyperthyroidism. Some clones in this sample may be carry-over from other donors' samples.

There are many counts of this clonotype. The chain has TRBV12-3 or TRBV12-4 and TRBJ1-1, with a weak D call TRBD1 (5 bases). This CDR3 comprises 15 residues. Trimming shortened V by 6 bases and J by 0 bases, and 14 bases separated the two germline ends. This CDR3 is CASRNGGTLNTEAFF. The CDR3 DNA follows: TGTGCCAGCAGGAATGGGGGGACGCTGAACACTGAAGCTTTCTTT.

The rearrangement uses TRBV20-1 and TRBJ2-5; 10 bases fit TRBD1. CDR1 DFQATT and CDR2 SNEGSKA come from the germline V gene (reference sequence). After removal of 5 bases from V and 1 base from J, the junction contained 7 bases not matched to a gene. CDR3 length: 15 amino acids. CDR3 residues: CSAPRDRGSQETQYF. The CDR3 DNA is TGCAGTGCTCCCAGGGACAGGGGATCCCAAGAGACCCAGTACTTC.

This clonotype was picked up a small number of times. The CDR3 sequence is CASSQVPGGRVEAFF. In DNA form, the CDR3 reads TGTGCCAGCAGCCAAGTTCCAGGGGGCAGAGTTGAAGCTTTCTTT. This chain uses TRBV3-1 with TRBJ1-1, with 8 nucleotides matching TRBD1. Germline V CDR1 and CDR2: LGHDT, YNNKEL (reference sequence). V lost 1 base, J lost 7 bases, and 8 bases stayed unmatched. The CDR3 has 15 residues.

This clonotype turned up a few times. The rearrangement joins TRBV6-2 or TRBV6-3 to TRBJ1-1; D is unclear. Deletions cut 2 bases from V and 1 base from J, with 8 bases between. The CDR3 spans 14 residues. Germline CDR1 MNHEY, CDR2 SVGEGT. The CDR3 protein is CASSYNRANTEAFF. CDR3 nucleotides: TGTGCCAGCAGTTACAACAGAGCGAACACTGAAGCTTTCTTT.

J is TRBJ2-3 and V is TRBV11-2; D call uncertain. This CDR3 contains 14 residues. Germline assignment: CDR1 SGHAT and CDR2 FQNNGV. Trimming stripped 0 bases from V and 2 bases from J, with 6 bases between. In nucleotides, the CDR3 is TGTGCCAGCAGCTTAGACAGACTCACAGATACGCAGTATTTT. Translating it yields CASSLDRLTDTQYF. The variable domain in full, completed from reference TRBV11-2 and TRBJ2-3, reads EAGVAQSPRYKIIEKRQSVAFWCNPISGHATLYWYQQILGQGPKLLIQFQNNGVVDDSQLPKDRFSAERLKGVDSTLKIQPAKLEDSAVYLCASSLDRLTDTQYFGPGTRLTVL.

The chain recombines TRBV6-2 or TRBV6-3 with TRBJ2-2; D possibly uses TRBD1 or TRBD2 (5 bases each). V lost 8 bases and J 5 bases, leaving 18 bases between the germline ends. Germline values: CDR1 MNHEY, CDR2 SVGEGT. This CDR3 contains 15 residues. The chain's CDR3 is CASGTGQETTGELFF. In nucleotides, the CDR3 is TGTGCCAGCGGGACGGGGCAAGAGACGACCGGGGAGCTGTTTTTT.

The V and J genes are TRBV28 and TRBJ1-2; a possible D gene is TRBD1 (5 bases). The CDR3 spans 16 residues. V shed 3 bases and J shed 2 bases, with 16 bases lying between them. Germline V gives CDR1 MDHEN, CDR2 SYDVKM. CDR3 amino acids: CASSLIQLQGNYGYTF. The CDR3 nucleotides read TGTGCCAGCAGTTTGATCCAGCTTCAGGGCAACTATGGCTACACCTTC.

This clonotype was seen a few times. The chain joins TRBV6-5 to TRBJ1-4; 10 bases are shared with TRBD1. This CDR3 comprises 16 residues. Looked up from germline, CDR1 is MNHEY and CDR2 is SVGAGI. V shed 4 bases and J 1 base; nucleotides not matched to a gene: 3. The CDR3 protein is CASSSGQGVTNEKLFF. The DNA for the CDR3 is TGTGCCAGCAGTTCAGGACAGGGGGTAACTAATGAAAAACTGTTTTTT.

This chain uses TRBV12-3 or TRBV12-4 with TRBJ1-1; D is unresolved. V lost 0 bases and J 7 bases, leaving 9 bases between the germline ends. The CDR3 spans 13 residues. DNA of the CDR3: TGTGCCAGCAGTTTAGCGGATCTCTATGAAGCTTTCTTT. Amino acids: CASSLADLYEAFF.

This clonotype was picked up many times. The V and J genes are TRBV11-2 and TRBJ2-7; TRBD1 agrees at 7 bases. V was pared by 4 bases and J by 5 bases, with 5 bases of the junction left unmatched. The CDR3 runs 13 residues. Germline CDR1 is SGHAT and CDR2 is FQNNGV. The CDR3 nucleotides are TGTGCCAGCAGCTCAACAGGGGACCACGAGCAGTACTTC. Translating gives CASSSTGDHEQYF.